This T cell receptor (beta chain) originates from a study of shared clonotypes between healthy human individuals. General study points: As a rule, naive subsets had a larger estimated richness than memory subsets. Compared with clonotypes that all four donors shared, non-shared clonotypes had lower generation probabilities.

It was at deep level that the assay was run. This table comes from immunoSEQ multiplex PCR, and its TCRdb copy is limited to in-frame clones, with some not included. Of approximately 2,200,000 clones listed, roughly 91% were seen once; the top ten hold approximately 1.7%. Remarks on this clone: What it binds is unknown.

The CDR3 is made up of 15 amino acids. CDR1 MNHEY and CDR2 SMNVEV come from the germline V gene (reference sequence). Trimming left V 8 bases short and J 4 bases short, with 20 bases between. CD8 cells regarded as naive lacked CD45RO, were positively chosen for CCR7, and omitted terminally differentiated effector memory CD45RA+ cells. The chain is built from TRBV27 and TRBJ2-5; a weak D match, TRBD1 (6 bases). The origin of this receptor is a man aged 18 to 30 in good health. Some clones in this sample may be carry-over from other donors' samples. Sequencing used naive CD8+ T cells from PBMCs. CDR3 nucleotides: TGTGCCAGCGGATTAATAACAGGGTCCCCAGAGACCCAGTACTTC. As protein: CASGLITGSPETQYF.